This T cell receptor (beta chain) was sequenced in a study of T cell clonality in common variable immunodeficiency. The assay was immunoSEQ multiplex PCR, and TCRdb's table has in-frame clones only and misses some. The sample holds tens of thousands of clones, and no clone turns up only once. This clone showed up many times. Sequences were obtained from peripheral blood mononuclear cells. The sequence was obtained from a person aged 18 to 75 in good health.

CDR3 sequence reads: CSARELTGGPNTQYF. CDR3 DNA, as far as it was read: TGCAGTGCTAGAGAACTCACGGGGGGGCCAAATACG. This sequence joins TRBV20-1 and TRBJ2-3; 8 bases are shared with TRBD2. The read terminates 3 residues ahead of where the CDR3 ends, so the germline J gene completes it. Germline V gives CDR1 DFQATT, CDR2 SNEGSKA (reference sequence). V shed 0 bases, J shed 7 bases, and the junction held 9 bases outside the gene matches. The CDR3 runs 15 residues.